One sample yielded the 24 T cell receptor beta chains listed below, sequenced in a study of shared clonotypes between healthy human individuals. Only CD45RO-negative cells positively selected for CCR7 counted as naive CD8 cells, so terminally differentiated effector memory CD45RA+ cells were excluded. Using immunoSEQ multiplex PCR, the repertoire was profiled, and TCRdb retains in-frame clones only, with some absent. The sample includes around 1,900,000 clones, 80% to 95% of them seen just once. Sequenced material: naive CD8+ T cells from PBMCs. The receptors were gathered from a man aged 18 to 30 in good health. Some clones in this sample may be carry-over from other donors' samples.

This clone appeared a single time. The CDR3 loop reads CASSLLAGGTDTQYF. CDR3 sequence (DNA): TGTGCCAGCAGCCTCCTAGCGGGAGGAACAGATACGCAGTATTTT. The gene calls are TRBV5-6 and TRBJ2-3, with TRBD2 matching 11 bases. J gave up 3 bases and V 4 bases, and 4 bases lay outside the gene matches. The germline gives CDR1 SGHDT, CDR2 YYEEEE. The CDR3 extends over 15 amino acids.

This chain links TRBV11-2 with TRBJ2-1, with 10 bases that match TRBD2. Germline CDR1 and CDR2: SGHAT and FQNNGV. V lost 2 bases, J lost 8 bases, and 12 bases stayed unmatched. CDR3 length: 17 amino acids. The CDR3 nucleotides read TGTGCCAGCAGCTTATTGGAGTTGATAGCGGGAGGCGATGAGCAGTTCTTC. Translating it yields CASSLLELIAGGDEQFF.

The J gene is TRBJ2-7, the V gene TRBV27, with 10 bases that match TRBD2. This CDR3 is built from 15 residues. V shed 2 bases and J 3 bases; nucleotides not matched to a gene: 4. Germline CDR1 MNHEY, CDR2 SMNVEV (reference sequence). CDR3 in DNA: TGTGCCAGCAGTTTACTAGCGGGAGTTTACTACGAGCAGTACTTC. It translates to CASSLLAGVYYEQYF.

The rearrangement joins TRBV10-1 to TRBJ2-7, with 10 positions matching TRBD1. CDR1 WNHNN and CDR2 SYGVQD come from the germline V gene (reference sequence). The CDR3 is made up of 15 amino acids. Trimming cost V 6 bases and J 4 bases; bases outside gene matches: 9. The CDR3: CASSGFRDRGYEQYF. DNA of the CDR3: TGCGCCAGCAGCGGATTCCGGGACAGGGGTTACGAGCAGTACTTC.

The chain carries TRBV11-2 and TRBJ1-1, with no clear D. Germline V gene data show CDR1 as SGHAT and CDR2 as FQNNGV. Trimming took 5 bases from V and 0 from J, leaving 19 bases between them. CDR3 size: 17 residues. CDR3 sequence: CASSPTSRTAVNTEAFF. The CDR3 DNA reads as TGTGCCAGCAGCCCCACTTCCCGGACCGCCGTGAACACTGAAGCTTTCTTT. The full variable domain, with the rest looked up from reference TRBV11-2 and TRBJ1-1, is EAGVAQSPRYKIIEKRQSVAFWCNPISGHATLYWYQQILGQGPKLLIQFQNNGVVDDSQLPKDRFSAERLKGVDSTLKIQPAKLEDSAVYLCASSPTSRTAVNTEAFFGQGTRLTVV.

The chain combines TRBV7-4 with TRBJ1-4; perhaps TRBD1 as D (5 bases). CDR3 length: 22 amino acids. Germline V gene sequence: CDR1 SGHVT, CDR2 SQSDAQ. Trimming removed 3 bases at V and 1 base at J, with 30 bases between. CDR3 coding DNA: TGTGCCAGCAGCTTGGGCGCCCGGTGTCAGGGCCGCGAAAGACAAACTAATGAAAAACTGTTTTTT. This sequence encodes CASSLGARCQGRERQTNEKLFF. Based on the CDR3 plus reference TRBV7-4 and TRBJ1-4, the full variable domain is GAGVSQSPRYKVAKRGRDVALRCDSISGHVTLYWYRQTLGQGSEVLTYSQSDAQRDKSGRPSGRFSAERPERSVSTLKIQRTEQGDSAVYLCASSLGARCQGRERQTNEKLFFGSGTQLSVL.

This sequence joins TRBV27 and TRBJ2-3, with 7 nucleotides matching TRBD1. The germline V gene encodes CDR1 MNHEY and CDR2 SMNVEV (reference sequence). CDR3 length: 15 residues. Trimming took 6 bases from V and 5 from J; bases not matched to a gene: 11. The CDR3 DNA reads TGTGCCAGCAGATTTACCGGGACAGCAGAAGATACGCAGTATTTT. It specifies CASRFTGTAEDTQYF.

This chain joins TRBV25-1 and TRBJ2-7; 9 positions match TRBD1. Looked up from germline, CDR1 is MGHDK and CDR2 is SYGVNS. This CDR3 is built from 14 residues. Unmatched junction bases numbered 3, after V lost 6 bases and J lost 0 bases. The CDR3 DNA reads as TGTGCCAGCAGGGGGACAGGGAGCTCCTACGAGCAGTACTTC. Protein product: CASRGTGSSYEQYF.

This clone was seen just once. The rearrangement uses TRBV11-2 and TRBJ2-5; TRBD2 aligns across 7 bases. The DNA end lines up better with TRBJ2-7; the J call may be wrong. Germline V CDR1 and CDR2: SGHAT, FQNNGV. The CDR3 has 15 amino acids. CDR3 nucleotide sequence: TGTGCCAGCAGCTTAGGTGGCGGGGGAACCTACGAGCAGTACTTC. This gives the protein CASSLGGGGTYEQYF.

The genes are TRBV11-2 and TRBJ2-2; D possibly corresponds to TRBD1 (6 bases). The CDR3 has 18 residues. Deletions cut 7 bases from V and 7 bases from J, with 28 bases between. The germline V gene has CDR1 SGHAT and CDR2 FQNNGV. The CDR3 is CASTPGFLGQGKFGELFF. The CDR3 nucleotides are TGTGCCAGCACCCCTGGCTTTCTAGGGCAGGGGAAATTCGGGGAGCTGTTTTTT.

The rearrangement links TRBV6-5 to TRBJ2-1; D ambiguous. This CDR3 contains 14 residues. Germline assignment: CDR1 MNHEY and CDR2 SVGAGI. V dropped 0 bases and J dropped 4 bases, with 7 bases sitting between them. The CDR3, as DNA: TGTGCCAGCAGTTACTCGAGTGAGTACAATGAGCAGTTCTTC. As protein: CASSYSSEYNEQFF.

This chain joins TRBV7-9 and TRBJ2-7; 7 positions agree with TRBD1. The germline CDR1 and CDR2 sequences are SEHNR and FQNEAQ (reference sequence). The CDR3 extends over 17 amino acids. V lost 5 bases to trimming and J lost 1 base; unmatched junction nucleotides: 14. CDR3 region: CASSPRMGDSFSYEQYF. CDR3 in DNA: TGTGCCAGCAGCCCCCGCATGGGGGACAGTTTTTCCTACGAGCAGTACTTC.

The DNA of the CDR3 is TGTGCCAGTAGTCCAAGGACAGGGGTACTCAATGAGCAGTTCTTC. Encoded protein: CASSPRTGVLNEQFF. This chain joins TRBV19 and TRBJ2-1; 9 nucleotides agree with TRBD1. The CDR3 is 15 amino acids. CDR1 and CDR2 from the germline V gene are LNHDA and SQIVND (reference sequence). The V segment lost 5 bases and the J segment 6 bases; nucleotides outside the gene matches: 8.

In its sample, this clone was seen a few times. J is TRBJ1-1 and V is TRBV6-6; D possibly corresponds to TRBD1 (5 bases). Deletions cut 2 bases from V and 5 bases from J, with 9 bases between. Germline CDR1 MNHNY, CDR2 SVGAGI (reference sequence). The CDR3 is 13 amino acids. The CDR3 protein is CASSYVRATEAFF. The CDR3 DNA reads TGTGCCAGCAGTTACGTCAGGGCGACTGAAGCTTTCTTT.

In nucleotides, the CDR3 is TGTGCCAGCAGCTTAAAAGGCGGGAGGCCTAACAATGAGCAGTTCTTC. The encoded protein is CASSLKGGRPNNEQFF. The V call is TRBV7-3, the J call TRBJ2-1; 8 positions agree with TRBD2. The germline CDR1 and CDR2 sequences are SGHTA and FQGTGA. The CDR3 spans 16 residues. With 1 base clipped from V and 5 bases from J, the junction kept 7 bases outside the gene matches.

The chain couples TRBV5-4 to TRBJ2-3, with no clear D. Germline CDR1 SGHNT, CDR2 YYREEE (reference sequence). Trimming took off 5 bases at V and 2 bases at J, with 9 bases between the two ends. The CDR3 runs to 13 residues. The CDR3 protein is CASREPNTDTQYF. For the CDR3, the DNA is TGTGCCAGCAGGGAACCTAACACAGATACGCAGTATTTT.

This clone appeared once. This rearrangement joins TRBV7-9 to TRBJ1-2; D uncertain. The CDR3 is 17 amino acids. The germline gives CDR1 SEHNR, CDR2 FQNEAQ (reference sequence). With 2 bases removed from V and 0 bases from J, the gap between germline ends came to 16 bases. The CDR3 reads CASSLSGEAGSNYGYTF. The CDR3 DNA sequence: TGTGCCAGCAGCTTATCCGGGGAGGCCGGTTCTAACTATGGCTACACCTTC.

The J gene is TRBJ2-5, the V gene TRBV27; D possibly corresponds to TRBD2 (10 bases). The CDR3 consists of 19 residues. CDR1 is MNHEY, CDR2 SMNVEV, per germline (reference sequence). V was cut by 5 bases and J by 3 bases, with 28 bases left in between. Here the CDR3 DNA reads TGTGCCAGCAGTCTCTCGGGACAGGGAGGCACTAGCGGGAAAGAGACCCAGTACTTC. As protein: CASSLSGQGGTSGKETQYF.

The V gene is TRBV7-2, the J gene TRBJ2-7; D might be TRBD1 or TRBD2, each matching 6 bases. CDR1 and CDR2 from the germline V gene are SGHTA and FQGNSA. CDR3 length: 17 residues. V was clipped by 4 bases and J by 1 base, with 20 bases between them. The CDR3 is CASSSSLKGEASYEQYF. The DNA for the CDR3 is TGTGCCAGCAGCTCCAGCCTGAAGGGGGAGGCATCCTACGAGCAGTACTTC.

This rearrangement joins TRBV7-8 to TRBJ2-7; possible D gene TRBD2, 5 bases. The germline V gene encodes CDR1 SGHVS and CDR2 FQNEAQ. CDR3 size: 15 residues. V was shortened by 4 bases and J by 4 bases, with 17 bases between the two germline ends. The chain's CDR3 is CASSSLLALPYEQYF. CDR3 nucleotide sequence: TGTGCCAGCAGCTCACTATTAGCGCTACCATACGAGCAGTACTTC.

This chain connects TRBV7-9 to TRBJ2-1; D not resolved. There are 12 residues in the CDR3. Germline values: CDR1 SEHNR, CDR2 FQNEAQ (reference sequence). V gave up 6 bases and J gave up 10 bases, with 13 bases separating them. CDR3 residues: CASSPPLSEQFF. CDR3 bases: TGTGCCAGCAGTCCTCCTTTATCCGAGCAGTTCTTC.

J is TRBJ2-7 and V is TRBV4-2, with TRBD2 identical over 12 bases. Germline V CDR1 and CDR2: LGHNA, YNFKEQ. V shed 3 bases, J shed 4 bases, and the junction held 7 bases outside the gene matches. CDR3 length equals 16 residues. The DNA for the CDR3 is TGTGCCAGCAGCCAGGCCAGGACTAGCGGGATTTACGAGCAGTACTTC. Its translation is CASSQARTSGIYEQYF.

V usage is TRBV6-6 and J usage is TRBJ1-2, with D possibly being TRBD1 (5 bases). V was pared by 2 bases and J by 8 bases, with 21 bases between. The CDR3 is 16 residues long. CDR1 MNHNY and CDR2 SVGAGI come from the germline V gene (reference sequence). CDR3 sequence (DNA): TGTGCCAGCAGTTACACAACTACCGGGACCCAATACGGCTACACCTTC. Protein product: CASSYTTTGTQYGYTF.

V and J are TRBV29-1 and TRBJ2-1, with TRBD1 matching over 7 bases. The CDR3 consists of 12 residues. V gave up 3 bases and J gave up 9 bases; unmatched junction bases: 5. Germline lookup yields CDR1 SQVTM and CDR2 ANQGSEA. The CDR3 coding sequence is TGCAGCGTTGAGACAGGGCCGGTTGAGCAGTTCTTC. It codes for CSVETGPVEQFF.